The clone carrying this TCR beta chain came up a few times. Its antigen remains unidentified. These data originate in a study of cytomegalovirus exposure and HLA in healthy donors. Study-level points and caveats: Most sequenced TCRs were rare (though some public TCRs occurred in many donors). Overall, under 200 TCR beta chains were annotated as cytomegalovirus-associated.

The germline CDR1 and CDR2 sequences are SGHVS and FQNEAQ. This CDR3 comprises 12 residues. Trimming removed 5 bases from V and 4 bases from J, with 8 bases in between. Both 60 Vbeta primers and 13 Jbeta primers went into the PCR. Measured with immunoSEQ multiplex PCR; TCRdb has only the in-frame clones, and not every one. The sample shows approximately 120,000 clones, around 80% of them seen only once. The chain combines TRBV7-8 with TRBJ1-2; D is perhaps TRBD1 (5 bases). The material sequenced was PBMCs. The receptor comes from a woman aged 50 to 60 in good health and CMV-seropositive. CDR3 sequence (DNA): TGTGCCAGCAGCACGACAGCCTATGGCTACACCTTC. This gives the protein CASSTTAYGYTF.